What follows describes a single TCR beta chain. Its matching antigen is unknown. This specimen comes from a study of CD8 T cells in ankylosing spondylitis. CDR3 length equals 14 residues. From germline, CDR1 is SGHRS and CDR2 YFSETQ. Trimming removed 4 bases at V and 3 bases at J, with 13 bases between. Using its own MiXCR run on the 5' RACE reads, TCRdb lists one record per CDR3 protein. The sample lists some 840,000 distinct CDR3 sequences, 10% to 15% occurring once. General study results and limits: Disease-linked clones were CD8+ and relatively rare in peripheral blood. Reports say disease-linked clones showed up significantly more in matched ankylosing spondylitis synovial fluid. Blood of patients with ankylosing spondylitis appeared to be characterized by a TCR beta motif of eight or nine highly homologous variants.

Material for sequencing was blood, either unsorted or a sorted T cell fraction (not recorded which). The sequence derives from a male donor with ankylosing spondylitis. This rearrangement joins TRBV5-1 to TRBJ2-5; maybe TRBD2 (5 bases). CDR3 DNA: TGCGCCAGCAGCCTCCGGGATCTAGAAGAGACCCAGTACTTC. It codes for CASSLRDLEETQYF.